Below, 10 T cell receptor beta chains from the same sample are listed, as sequenced in a study of T-cell reconstitution after alpha-beta-depleted transplantation in children. Unique molecular identifiers were incorporated during preparation of the TCRbeta library. TCRdb recomputed calls from the PCR reads with MiXCR, one row per CDR3 protein. The table shows fewer than 250,000 distinct CDR3 sequences, with approximately 8% occurring only once. Sequencing used PBMCs, mostly from graft donor cells, obtained 180 days after TCRalphabeta/CD19-depleted stem cell transplant. These receptors came from a male patient between 10 and 17 years old who had a stem cell transplant for acute lymphoblastic leukemia, so the T cells may come from the graft donor.

This clonotype was counted ten times or more. The rearrangement joins TRBV7-6 to TRBJ2-3, with TRBD2 matching 8 bases. The CDR3 is 15 amino acids. V shed 6 bases and J 3 bases; nucleotides not matched to a gene: 8. Germline values: CDR1 SGHVS, CDR2 FNYEAQ. This CDR3 is CASSSPSGWTDTQYF. For the CDR3, the DNA is TGTGCCAGCAGTTCCCCTAGCGGGTGGACAGATACGCAGTATTTT.

The CDR3 coding sequence is TGCAGTGCTATAGACCTGTGGCGGGAGGGCCCTCGAGAGACCCAGTACTTC. Residues: CSAIDLWREGPRETQYF. J is TRBJ2-5 and V is TRBV20-1, with 9 bases identical to TRBD2. Germline V CDR1 and CDR2: DFQATT, SNEGSKA (reference sequence). The CDR3 contains 17 residues. V was clipped by 4 bases and J by 4 bases; unmatched bases: 16.

Many counts were recorded for this clonotype. V is TRBV7-8 and J is TRBJ2-1; D might be TRBD2 (5 bases). V was cut by 5 bases and J by 3 bases, with 14 bases left in between. CDR3 length: 15 residues. Germline V gene lookup returns CDR1 SGHVS and CDR2 FQNEAQ. In nucleotides, the CDR3 is TGTGCCAGCAGCCCCCGAGGGAAACTCTACAATGAGCAGTTCTTC. It translates to CASSPRGKLYNEQFF.

This clonotype was recorded at least ten times. The chain links TRBV28 to TRBJ1-5; 8 nucleotides align to TRBD1. V lost 2 bases to trimming and J lost 6 bases; unmatched junction nucleotides: 6. Germline V gene sequence: CDR1 MDHEN, CDR2 SYDVKM. The CDR3 has 15 amino acids. The CDR3 bases are TGTGCCAGCAGTTTAGACCCAGGGGGCCGTCAGCCCCAGCATTTT. It is translated as CASSLDPGGRQPQHF.

This clonotype came up many times. The rearrangement joins TRBV28 to TRBJ1-5; D unclear. The CDR3 loop spans 15 amino acids. CDR1 MDHEN and CDR2 SYDVKM come from the germline V gene. V gave up 3 bases and J gave up 2 bases, with 11 bases separating them. CDR3 protein: CASSFSGLGNQPQHF. In DNA, the CDR3 is TGTGCCAGCAGTTTTTCGGGGTTGGGCAATCAGCCCCAGCATTTT. Full variable domain (missing parts from reference TRBV28 and TRBJ1-5): DVKVTQSSRYLVKRTGEKVFLECVQDMDHENMFWYRQDPGLGLRLIYFSYDVKMKEKGDIPEGYSVSREKKERFSLILESASTNQTSMYLCASSFSGLGNQPQHFGDGTRLSIL.

The sample holds many counts of this clonotype. V and J are TRBV29-1 and TRBJ2-7; D is perhaps TRBD2 (5 bases). Germline V gives CDR1 SQVTM, CDR2 ANQGSEA. V was pared by 2 bases and J by 3 bases, with 11 bases between. The CDR3 length is 13 residues. In nucleotides, the CDR3 is TGCAGCGTTGAAACCGGGGAACTCTACGAGCAGTACTTC. Translated: CSVETGELYEQYF.

This clonotype was detected a few times. This sequence joins TRBV19 and TRBJ2-3, with TRBD2 as a possible D gene (6 bases). Germline assignment: CDR1 LNHDA and CDR2 SQIVND (reference sequence). With 0 bases removed from V and 8 bases from J, the gap between germline ends came to 6 bases. This CDR3 contains 12 residues. CDR3 protein: CASSIEGGTQYF. In DNA form, the CDR3 reads TGTGCCAGTAGTATAGAGGGAGGTACGCAGTATTTT.

This clonotype came up many times. This rearrangement joins TRBV28 to TRBJ2-5; no reliable D call. The V gene's germline CDR1 is MDHEN and CDR2 SYDVKM. The CDR3 consists of 11 residues. The germline V and J ends were trimmed by 4 bases and 10 bases, with 10 bases remaining between them. CDR3 DNA: TGTGCCAGCAGTTCCGGCGTTCTCCAGTACTTC. This encodes CASSSGVLQYF.

This clonotype was observed at least ten times. The chain recombines TRBV6-5 with TRBJ2-5; D may be TRBD2 (7 bases). CDR1 MNHEY and CDR2 SVGAGI come from the germline V gene. The CDR3 covers 16 residues. Trimming shortened V by 0 bases and J by 5 bases, and 16 bases separated the two germline ends. CDR3 sequence: CASSYSAEGGAETQYF. In DNA form, the CDR3 reads TGTGCCAGCAGTTACTCAGCCGAGGGGGGGGCGGAGACCCAGTACTTC.

There are many counts of this clonotype. The chain is built from TRBV6-2 or TRBV6-3 and TRBJ1-1; D is uncertain. Per germline, CDR1 MNHEY and CDR2 SVGEGT. V was shortened by 6 bases and J by 5 bases, with 10 bases between the two germline ends. This CDR3 contains 12 residues. CDR3: CASSSLLTEAFF. Here the CDR3 DNA reads TGTGCCAGCAGCAGCCTTCTGACTGAAGCTTTCTTT.